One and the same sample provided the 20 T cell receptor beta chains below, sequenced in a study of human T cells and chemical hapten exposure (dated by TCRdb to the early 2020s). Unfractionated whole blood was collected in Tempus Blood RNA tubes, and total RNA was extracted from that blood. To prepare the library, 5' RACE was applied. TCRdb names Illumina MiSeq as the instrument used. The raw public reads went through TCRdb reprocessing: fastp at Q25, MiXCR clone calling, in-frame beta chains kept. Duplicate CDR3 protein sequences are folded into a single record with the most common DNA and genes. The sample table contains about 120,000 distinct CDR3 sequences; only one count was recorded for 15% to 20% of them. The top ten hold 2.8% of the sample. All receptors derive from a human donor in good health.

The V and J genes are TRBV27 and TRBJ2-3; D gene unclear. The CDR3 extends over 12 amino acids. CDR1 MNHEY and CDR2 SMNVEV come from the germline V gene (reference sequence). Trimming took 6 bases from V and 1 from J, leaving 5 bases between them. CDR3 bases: TGTGCCAGCAGACGTCGCACAGATACGCAGTATTTT. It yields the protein CASRRRTDTQYF.

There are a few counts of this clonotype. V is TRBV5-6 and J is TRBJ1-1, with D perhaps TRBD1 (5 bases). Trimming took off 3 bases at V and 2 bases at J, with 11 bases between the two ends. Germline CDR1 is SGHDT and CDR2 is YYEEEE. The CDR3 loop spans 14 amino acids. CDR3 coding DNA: TGTGCCAGCAGCTCCCTGGGGGATAACACTGAAGCTTTCTTT. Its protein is CASSSLGDNTEAFF.

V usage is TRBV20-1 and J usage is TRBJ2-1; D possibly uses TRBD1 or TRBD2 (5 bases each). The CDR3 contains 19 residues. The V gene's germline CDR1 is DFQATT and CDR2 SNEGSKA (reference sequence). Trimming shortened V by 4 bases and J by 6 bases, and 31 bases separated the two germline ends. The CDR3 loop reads CSATTLYSGPTDGRNEQFF. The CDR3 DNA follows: TGCAGTGCTACAACCCTCTATTCGGGACCAACGGATGGTCGCAATGAGCAGTTCTTC.

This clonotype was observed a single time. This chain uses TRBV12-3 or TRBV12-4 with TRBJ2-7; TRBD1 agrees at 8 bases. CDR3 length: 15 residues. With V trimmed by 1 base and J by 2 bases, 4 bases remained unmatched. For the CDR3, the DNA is TGTGCCAGCAGTTTAGGGACAGGGATCCCCTACGAGCAGTACTTC. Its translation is CASSLGTGIPYEQYF.

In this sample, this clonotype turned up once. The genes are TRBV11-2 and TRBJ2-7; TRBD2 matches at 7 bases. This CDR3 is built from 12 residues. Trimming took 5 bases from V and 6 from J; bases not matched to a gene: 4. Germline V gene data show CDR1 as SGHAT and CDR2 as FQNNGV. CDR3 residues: CASSPTSSEQYF. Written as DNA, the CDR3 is TGTGCCAGCAGCCCGACTAGCAGCGAGCAGTACTTC. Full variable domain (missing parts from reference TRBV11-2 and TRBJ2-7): EAGVAQSPRYKIIEKRQSVAFWCNPISGHATLYWYQQILGQGPKLLIQFQNNGVVDDSQLPKDRFSAERLKGVDSTLKIQPAKLEDSAVYLCASSPTSSEQYFGPGTRLTVT.

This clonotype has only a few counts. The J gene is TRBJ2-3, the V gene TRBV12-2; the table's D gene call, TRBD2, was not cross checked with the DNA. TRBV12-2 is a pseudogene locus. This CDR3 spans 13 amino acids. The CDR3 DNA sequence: TGTGCAAGTCAACTAGCAAACGCAGATACGCAGTATTTT. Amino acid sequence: CASQLANADTQYF.

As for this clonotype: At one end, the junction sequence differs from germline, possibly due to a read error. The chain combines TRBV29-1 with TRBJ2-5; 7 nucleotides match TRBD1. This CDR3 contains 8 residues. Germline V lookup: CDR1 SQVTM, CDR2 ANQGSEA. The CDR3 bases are TGCAATGTGGACAGGTCCCCCTTC. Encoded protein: CNVDRSPF.

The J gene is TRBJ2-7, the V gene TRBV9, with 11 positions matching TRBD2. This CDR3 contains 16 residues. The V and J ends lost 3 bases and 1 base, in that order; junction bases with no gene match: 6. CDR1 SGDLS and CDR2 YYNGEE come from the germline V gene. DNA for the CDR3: TGTGCCAGCAGCGACCCCCTAGCGGGAGGATCCTACGAGCAGTACTTC. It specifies CASSDPLAGGSYEQYF.

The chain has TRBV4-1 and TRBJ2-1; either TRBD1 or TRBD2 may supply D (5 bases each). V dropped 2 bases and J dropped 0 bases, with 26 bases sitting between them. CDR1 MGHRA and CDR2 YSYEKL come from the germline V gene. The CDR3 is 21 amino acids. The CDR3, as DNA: TGCGCCAGCAGCCAATTGCCCCGGGGCCCTCTCTCGAAGAGCTCCTACAATGAGCAGTTCTTC. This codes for CASSQLPRGPLSKSSYNEQFF.

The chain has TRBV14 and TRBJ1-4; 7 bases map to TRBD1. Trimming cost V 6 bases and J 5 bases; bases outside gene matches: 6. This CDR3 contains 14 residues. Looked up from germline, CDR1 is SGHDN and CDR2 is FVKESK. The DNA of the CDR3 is TGTGCCAGCAGGAGACAGGGAGGGAATGAAAAACTGTTTTTT. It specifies CASRRQGGNEKLFF.

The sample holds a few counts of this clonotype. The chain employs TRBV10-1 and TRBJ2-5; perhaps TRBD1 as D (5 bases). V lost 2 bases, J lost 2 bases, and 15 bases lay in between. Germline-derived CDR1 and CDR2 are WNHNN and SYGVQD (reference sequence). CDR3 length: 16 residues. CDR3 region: CASSELQGTHQETQYF. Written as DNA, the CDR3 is TGCGCCAGCAGTGAGCTGCAGGGAACCCATCAAGAGACCCAGTACTTC.

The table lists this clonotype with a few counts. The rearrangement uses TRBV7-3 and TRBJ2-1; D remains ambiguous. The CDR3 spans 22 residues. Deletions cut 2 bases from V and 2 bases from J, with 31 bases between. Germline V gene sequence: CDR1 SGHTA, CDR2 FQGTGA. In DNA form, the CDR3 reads TGTGCCAGCAGCTTATTGCCTTTTGGACGAAAAAAAGAAGGGATTCCCTACAATGAGCAGTTCTTC. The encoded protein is CASSLLPFGRKKEGIPYNEQFF.

CDR3 region: CASSPSGSEEQFF. The DNA for the CDR3 is TGTGCCAGCAGCCCCTCCGGGAGCGAGGAGCAGTTCTTC. V usage is TRBV11-2 and J usage is TRBJ2-1, with D possibly matching TRBD2 (6 bases). The V end was cut by 5 bases, the J end by 10 bases, with 15 bases between. In germline, CDR1 is SGHAT, CDR2 FQNNGV. CDR3 length: 13 amino acids.

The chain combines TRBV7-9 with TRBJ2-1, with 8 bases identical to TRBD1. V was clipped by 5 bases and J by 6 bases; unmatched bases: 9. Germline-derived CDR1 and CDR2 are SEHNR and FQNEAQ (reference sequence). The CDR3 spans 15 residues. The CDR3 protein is CASSRQGASGNEQFF. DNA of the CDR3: TGTGCCAGCAGCCGGCAGGGGGCGTCGGGCAATGAGCAGTTCTTC.

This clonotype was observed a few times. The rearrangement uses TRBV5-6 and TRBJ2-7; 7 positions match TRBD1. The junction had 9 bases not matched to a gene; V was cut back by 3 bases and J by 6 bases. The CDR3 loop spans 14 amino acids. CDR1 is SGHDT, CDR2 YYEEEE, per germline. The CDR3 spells CASSSGQVGAEQYF. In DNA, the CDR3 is TGTGCCAGCAGCTCCGGACAGGTCGGGGCCGAGCAGTACTTC.

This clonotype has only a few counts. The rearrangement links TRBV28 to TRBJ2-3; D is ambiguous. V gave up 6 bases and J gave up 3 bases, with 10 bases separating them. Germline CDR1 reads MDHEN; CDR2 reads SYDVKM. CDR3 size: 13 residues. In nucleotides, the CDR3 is TGTGCCAGCAGGATCGTGGCGACAGATACGCAGTATTTT. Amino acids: CASRIVATDTQYF.

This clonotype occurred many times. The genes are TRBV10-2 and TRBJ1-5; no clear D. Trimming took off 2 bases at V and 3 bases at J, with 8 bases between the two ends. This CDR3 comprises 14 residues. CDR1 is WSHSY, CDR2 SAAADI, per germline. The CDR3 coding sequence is TGCGCCAGCAGTGAGGTCGGCTACAATCAGCCCCAGCATTTT. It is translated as CASSEVGYNQPQHF.

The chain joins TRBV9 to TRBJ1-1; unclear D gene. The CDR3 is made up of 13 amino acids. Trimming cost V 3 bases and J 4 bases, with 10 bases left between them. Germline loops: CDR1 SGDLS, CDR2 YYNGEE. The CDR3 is CASSERALTEAFF. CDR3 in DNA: TGTGCCAGCAGCGAACGGGCCCTCACTGAAGCTTTCTTT.

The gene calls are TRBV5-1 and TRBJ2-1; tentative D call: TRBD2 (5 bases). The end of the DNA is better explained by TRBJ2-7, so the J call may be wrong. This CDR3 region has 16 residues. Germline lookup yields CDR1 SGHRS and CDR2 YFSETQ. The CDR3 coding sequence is TGCGCCAGCAGCCCGAGAAGGACTGGACTTTACAATGAGCAGTACTTC. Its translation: CASSPRRTGLYNEQYF.

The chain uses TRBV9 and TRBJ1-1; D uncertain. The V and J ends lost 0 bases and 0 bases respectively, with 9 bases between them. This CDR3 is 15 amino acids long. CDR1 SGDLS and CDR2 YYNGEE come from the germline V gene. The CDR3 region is CASSVGSRLNTEAFF. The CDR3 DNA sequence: TGTGCCAGCAGCGTAGGATCACGGTTGAACACTGAAGCTTTCTTT.